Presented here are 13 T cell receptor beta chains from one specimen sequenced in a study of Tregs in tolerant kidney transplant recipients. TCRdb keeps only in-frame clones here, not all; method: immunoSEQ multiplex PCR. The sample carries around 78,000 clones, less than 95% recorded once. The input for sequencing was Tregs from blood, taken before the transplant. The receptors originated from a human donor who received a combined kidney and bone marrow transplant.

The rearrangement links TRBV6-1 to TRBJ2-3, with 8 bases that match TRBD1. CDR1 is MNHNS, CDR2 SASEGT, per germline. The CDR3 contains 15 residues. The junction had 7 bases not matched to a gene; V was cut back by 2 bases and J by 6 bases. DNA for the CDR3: TGTGCCAGCAGTGAAACAGGGGGTATTTGGGATACGCAGTATTTT. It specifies CASSETGGIWDTQYF.

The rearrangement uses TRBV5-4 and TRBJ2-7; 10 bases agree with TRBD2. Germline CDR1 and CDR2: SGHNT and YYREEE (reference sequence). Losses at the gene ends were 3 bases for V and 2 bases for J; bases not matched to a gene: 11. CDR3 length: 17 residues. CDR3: CASSSGGLAGVPYEQYF. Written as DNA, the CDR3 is TGTGCCAGCAGCTCAGGGGGCCTAGCGGGAGTACCCTACGAGCAGTACTTC.

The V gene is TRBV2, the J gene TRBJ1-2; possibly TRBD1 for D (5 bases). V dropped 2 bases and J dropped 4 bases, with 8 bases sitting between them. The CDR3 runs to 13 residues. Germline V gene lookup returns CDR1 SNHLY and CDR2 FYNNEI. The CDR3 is CASSERGAYGYTF. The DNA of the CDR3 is TGTGCCAGCAGTGAACGGGGCGCCTATGGCTACACCTTC.

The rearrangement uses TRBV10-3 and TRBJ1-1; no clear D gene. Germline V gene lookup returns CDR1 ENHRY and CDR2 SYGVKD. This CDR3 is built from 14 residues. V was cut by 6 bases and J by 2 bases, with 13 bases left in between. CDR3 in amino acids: CAIRDSERNTEAFF. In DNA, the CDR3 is TGTGCCATCAGGGACTCGGAGAGAAACACTGAAGCTTTCTTT.

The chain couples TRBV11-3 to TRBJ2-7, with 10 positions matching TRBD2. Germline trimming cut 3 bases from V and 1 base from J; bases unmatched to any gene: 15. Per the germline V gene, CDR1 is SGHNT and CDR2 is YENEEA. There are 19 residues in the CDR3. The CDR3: CASSFAVRGSGRGSYEQYF. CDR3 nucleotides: TGTGCCAGCAGCTTCGCAGTTCGGGGGAGCGGGAGGGGGTCCTACGAGCAGTACTTC.

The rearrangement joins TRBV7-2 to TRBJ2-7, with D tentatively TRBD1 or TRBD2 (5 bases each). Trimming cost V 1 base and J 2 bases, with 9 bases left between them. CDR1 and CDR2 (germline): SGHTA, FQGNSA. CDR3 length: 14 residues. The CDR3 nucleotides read TGTGCCAGCAGCTTAGGTAGGGGAGCCTACGAGCAGTACTTC. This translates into CASSLGRGAYEQYF.

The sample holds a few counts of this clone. The CDR3 region has the DNA TGTGCCAGCAGCTTCCAGGCTTTCGAGCAGTACTTC. It yields the protein CASSFQAFEQYF. V gene TRBV28 combines with J gene TRBJ2-7; D unclear. The V and J ends lost 6 bases and 6 bases respectively, with 12 bases between them. The CDR3 totals 12 residues. Germline CDR1 is MDHEN and CDR2 is SYDVKM. The whole variable domain, remainder taken from reference TRBV28 and TRBJ2-7, is DVKVTQSSRYLVKRTGEKVFLECVQDMDHENMFWYRQDPGLGLRLIYFSYDVKMKEKGDIPEGYSVSREKKERFSLILESASTNQTSMYLCASSFQAFEQYFGPGTRLTVT.

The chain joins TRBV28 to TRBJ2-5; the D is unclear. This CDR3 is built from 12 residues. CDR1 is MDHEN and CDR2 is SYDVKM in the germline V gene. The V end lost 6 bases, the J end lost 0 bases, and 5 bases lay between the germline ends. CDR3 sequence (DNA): TGTGCCAGCAGCAGCTACCAAGAGACCCAGTACTTC. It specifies CASSSYQETQYF.

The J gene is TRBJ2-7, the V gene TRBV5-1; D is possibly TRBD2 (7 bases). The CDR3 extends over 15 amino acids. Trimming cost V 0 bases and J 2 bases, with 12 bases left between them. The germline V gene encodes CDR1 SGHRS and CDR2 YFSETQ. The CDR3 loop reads CASSLEQGGTYEQYF. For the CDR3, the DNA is TGCGCCAGCAGCTTGGAACAGGGAGGGACCTACGAGCAGTACTTC.

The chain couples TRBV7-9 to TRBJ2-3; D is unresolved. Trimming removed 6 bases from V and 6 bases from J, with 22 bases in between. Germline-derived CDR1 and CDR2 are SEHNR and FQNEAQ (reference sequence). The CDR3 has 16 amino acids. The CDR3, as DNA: TGTGCCAGCAGGCCCCCCCCGGGCCCCACACGTGATACGCAGTATTTT. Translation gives CASRPPPGPTRDTQYF.

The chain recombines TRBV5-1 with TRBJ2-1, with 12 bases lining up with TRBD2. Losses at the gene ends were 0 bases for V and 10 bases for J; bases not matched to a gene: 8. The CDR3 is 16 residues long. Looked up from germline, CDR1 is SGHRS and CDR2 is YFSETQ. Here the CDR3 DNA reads TGCGCCAGCAGCTTGGTGCCGACTAGCGGGAGTGGGGAGCAGTTCTTC. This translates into CASSLVPTSGSGEQFF.

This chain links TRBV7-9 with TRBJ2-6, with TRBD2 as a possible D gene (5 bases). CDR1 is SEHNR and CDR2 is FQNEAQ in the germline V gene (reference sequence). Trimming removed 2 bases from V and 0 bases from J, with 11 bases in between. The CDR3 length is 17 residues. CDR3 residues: CASSLIWRSSGANVLTF. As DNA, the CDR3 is TGTGCCAGCAGCTTAATCTGGAGGAGCTCTGGGGCCAACGTCCTGACTTTC.

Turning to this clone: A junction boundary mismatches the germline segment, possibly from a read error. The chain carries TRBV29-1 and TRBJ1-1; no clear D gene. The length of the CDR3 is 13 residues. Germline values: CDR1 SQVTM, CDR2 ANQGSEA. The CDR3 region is CSVEAQMNTEALF. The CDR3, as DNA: TGCAGCGTTGAAGCGCAAATGAACACTGAGGCTCTCTTT.